These 29 T cell receptor beta chains originate from one sample sequenced in a study of metastatic and nonmetastatic thyroid tumors. None of the patients had undergone any treatment ahead of thyroid surgery. TCRdb reprocessed the PCR reads via MiXCR. In the table there are more than 40,000 clones, roughly 15% of which are singletons. Material for sequencing was blood. The source of these receptors is a female donor with papillary thyroid cancer or a benign thyroid nodule (not recorded which). Some clones in this sample may be carry-over from other donors' samples.

This clone was counted ten times or more. V gene TRBV2 combines with J gene TRBJ1-4; a weak D match, TRBD1 (6 bases). From germline, CDR1 is SNHLY and CDR2 FYNNEI. CDR3 length: 14 residues. V was pared by 5 bases and J by 6 bases, with 13 bases between. The CDR3 bases are TGTGCCAGCAGTACTCAACAGGGCGATGAAAAACTGTTTTTT. Translation gives CASSTQQGDEKLFF.

The table lists this clone with many counts. J is TRBJ2-7 and V is TRBV20-1; D is undetermined. V was trimmed by 5 bases and J by 6 bases, leaving 17 bases between them. Germline V gene data show CDR1 as DFQATT and CDR2 as SNEGSKA (reference sequence). The CDR3 runs to 13 residues. CDR3: CSADTLSPAEQYF. DNA for the CDR3: TGCAGTGCTGACACTTTATCTCCGGCCGAGCAGTACTTC.

This clone was seen ten or more times. The sample has other DNA sequences that encode this CDR3 too. The gene calls are TRBV5-6 and TRBJ2-7, with 12 bases that match TRBD1. The germline V gene encodes CDR1 SGHDT and CDR2 YYEEEE. CDR3 length equals 14 residues. V trimming: 4 bases; J trimming: 7 bases; junction bases outside the gene matches: 6. CDR3 protein: CASSPGTGGREQYF. CDR3 nucleotide sequence: TGTGCCAGCAGCCCGGGGACAGGGGGCCGGGAGCAGTACTTC.

This clone has just one count. The chain combines TRBV20-1 with TRBJ1-1; D remains ambiguous. In germline, CDR1 is DFQATT, CDR2 SNEGSKA (reference sequence). V was shortened by 4 bases and J by 4 bases, with 10 bases between the two germline ends. The CDR3 extends over 12 amino acids. CDR3 protein: CSAIPRFTEAFF. CDR3 coding DNA: TGCAGTGCTATACCGCGGTTCACTGAAGCTTTCTTT.

This clone has a handful of counts. The chain joins TRBV6-5 to TRBJ2-7; D call uncertain. Trimming took 0 bases from V and 5 from J, leaving 11 bases between them. Germline CDR1 and CDR2: MNHEY and SVGAGI. This CDR3 contains 14 residues. The CDR3 coding sequence is TGTGCCAGCAGTTACTCGAAAACAGTGGACGAGCAGTACTTC. Protein product: CASSYSKTVDEQYF.

There are many counts of this clone. This may arise from a read error, as a much more abundant clone is one base away. CDR3 protein: CATSREDNGNPDTQYF. CDR3 nucleotides: TGTGCCACCAGCAGAGAGGATAACGGGAACCCAGATACGCAGTATTTT. This sequence joins TRBV15 and TRBJ2-3, with TRBD2 as a possible D gene (5 bases). Germline V CDR1 and CDR2: LNHNV, YYDKDF (reference sequence). Trimming pared 0 bases from V and 4 bases from J, leaving 14 bases between. This CDR3 is built from 16 residues.

This clone occurred a few times. The chain combines TRBV2 with TRBJ2-3; D unresolved. Germline lookup yields CDR1 SNHLY and CDR2 FYNNEI. Trimming stripped 2 bases from V and 3 bases from J, with 12 bases between. This CDR3 has 15 amino acids. The CDR3 sequence is CASSERSWITDTQYF. The CDR3 nucleotides are TGTGCCAGCAGTGAACGTAGCTGGATAACAGATACGCAGTATTTT.

This clone has at least ten counts. This chain connects TRBV12-5 to TRBJ2-7; 14 bases line up with TRBD2. CDR1 and CDR2 from the germline V gene are LGHNT and FRNRAP. This CDR3 region has 17 residues. V lost 5 bases, J lost 0 bases, and 6 bases stayed unmatched. This chain's CDR3 is CASGPGLAGDHSYEQYF. The DNA of the CDR3 is TGTGCTAGTGGTCCGGGACTAGCGGGAGATCACTCCTACGAGCAGTACTTC.

This clone was observed many times. The V and J genes are TRBV27 and TRBJ2-4; either TRBD1 or TRBD2 may supply D (7 bases each). Trimming cost V 5 bases and J 9 bases, with 17 bases left between them. CDR1 and CDR2 (germline): MNHEY, SMNVEV (reference sequence). The CDR3 sequence is 14 residues long. CDR3 in amino acids: CASSLAGGGTIQYF. CDR3 nucleotide sequence: TGTGCCAGCAGTCTTGCAGGGGGGGGGACCATTCAGTACTTC.

In this sample, this clone turned up many times. This chain connects TRBV15 to TRBJ2-2; D is perhaps TRBD1 (5 bases). V was cut by 1 base and J by 4 bases, with 10 bases left in between. CDR3 size: 15 residues. Germline CDR1 and CDR2: LNHNV and YYDKDF (reference sequence). CDR3 nucleotides: TGTGCCACCAGCAGAGTGCAGGGATCCACCGGGGAGCTGTTTTTT. Amino acid sequence: CATSRVQGSTGELFF.

This clone was counted at least ten times. V and J are TRBV11-3 and TRBJ2-5; TRBD2 agrees at 13 bases. Looked up from germline, CDR1 is SGHNT and CDR2 is YENEEA. CDR3 size: 13 residues. J was trimmed by 6 bases and V by 6 bases; bases with no gene match: 1. CDR3 region: CASRGTSGKTQYF. CDR3 nucleotides: TGTGCCAGCAGGGGGACTAGCGGGAAGACCCAGTACTTC.

This clone was observed many times. V usage is TRBV20-1 and J usage is TRBJ1-3; D call uncertain. Looked up from germline, CDR1 is DFQATT and CDR2 is SNEGSKA (reference sequence). The V gene lost 7 bases and the J gene lost 0 bases, with 13 bases spanning the gap. The length of the CDR3 is 14 residues. CDR3 in amino acids: CSVRLDYSGNTIYF. CDR3 nucleotide sequence: TGCAGTGTCCGGCTGGACTACTCTGGAAACACCATATATTTT.

This clone has at least ten counts. The V gene is TRBV2, the J gene TRBJ2-7; TRBD1 matches 7 bases. The CDR3 consists of 16 residues. V gave up 1 base and J gave up 2 bases; unmatched junction bases: 8. Germline CDR1 reads SNHLY; CDR2 reads FYNNEI. CDR3 region: CASSEGTGNIPYEQYF. Here the CDR3 DNA reads TGTGCCAGCAGTGAAGGGACAGGCAATATACCCTACGAGCAGTACTTC.

In this sample, this clone turned up many times. This CDR3 reads CASSSGQLNEKLFF. The CDR3 DNA is TGCGCCAGCAGCTCAGGACAGCTCAATGAAAAACTGTTTTTT. J is TRBJ1-4 and V is TRBV5-1, with D perhaps TRBD1 (6 bases). V was cut by 3 bases and J by 5 bases, with 11 bases left in between. The CDR3 loop spans 14 amino acids. Germline-derived CDR1 and CDR2 are SGHRS and YFSETQ.

This clone appeared many times. The J gene is TRBJ2-3, the V gene TRBV5-1; 7 bases fit TRBD2. This CDR3 has 16 amino acids. Germline V gene lookup returns CDR1 SGHRS and CDR2 YFSETQ. V shed 1 base, J shed 5 bases, and the junction held 10 bases outside the gene matches. CDR3 DNA: TGCGCCAGCAGCTTGAACGACGGCGGGAGAGGAGATACGCAGTATTTT. Residues: CASSLNDGGRGDTQYF. Full variable domain (missing parts from reference TRBV5-1 and TRBJ2-3): KAGVTQTPRYLIKTRGQQVTLSCSPISGHRSVSWYQQTPGQGLQFLFEYFSETQRNKGNFPGRFSGRQFSNSRSEMNVSTLELGDSALYLCASSLNDGGRGDTQYFGPGTRLTVL.

Many counts were recorded for this clone. The chain couples TRBV5-1 to TRBJ2-2; no definite D call. CDR1 and CDR2 from the germline V gene are SGHRS and YFSETQ. The CDR3 runs 16 residues. V gave up 4 bases and J gave up 0 bases, with 13 bases separating them. The CDR3 loop is CASSPGDASNTGELFF. Here the CDR3 DNA reads TGCGCCAGCAGCCCAGGTGACGCTTCGAACACCGGGGAGCTGTTTTTT.

This clone was detected a few times. The gene calls are TRBV10-1 and TRBJ2-7; D is ambiguous. Germline V lookup: CDR1 WNHNN, CDR2 SYGVQD (reference sequence). V was clipped by 3 bases and J by 4 bases, with 13 bases between them. The CDR3 length is 14 residues. DNA for the CDR3: TGCGCCAGCAGTGATTCGACTCACTCTTACGAGCAGTACTTC. It codes for CASSDSTHSYEQYF.

This clone has a count of ten or more. This rearrangement joins TRBV12-3 or TRBV12-4 to TRBJ2-7; TRBD2 matches at 7 bases. The CDR3 totals 14 residues. V lost 5 bases, J lost 4 bases, and 8 bases stayed unmatched. The CDR3 DNA is TGTGCCAGCAGTAGGGACTATATTAGTTACGAGCAGTACTTC. Protein: CASSRDYISYEQYF.

This clone was found a few times. The chain joins TRBV28 to TRBJ1-1; 8 bases align to TRBD1. V lost 1 base, J lost 7 bases, and 11 bases stayed unmatched. Per germline, CDR1 MDHEN and CDR2 SYDVKM. The length of the CDR3 is 16 residues. The CDR3 DNA reads as TGTGCCAGCAGTTTATCGTTCAGGGGGCCGTCCGTTGAAGCTTTCTTT. Translation: CASSLSFRGPSVEAFF.

By frequency in the sample, this clone is medium-sized. The J gene is TRBJ2-7, the V gene TRBV12-3 or TRBV12-4, with 9 positions matching TRBD1. V dropped 5 bases and J dropped 7; count of bases not matched to a gene: 9. The CDR3 runs 14 residues. The CDR3 is CASSGQGILEEQYF. CDR3 sequence (DNA): TGTGCCAGCAGTGGACAGGGGATTCTTGAGGAGCAGTACTTC.

This clone was counted at least ten times. The J gene is TRBJ2-7, the V gene TRBV24-1; 10 nucleotides agree with TRBD2. After removal of 2 bases from V and 3 bases from J, the junction contained 3 bases not matched to a gene. This CDR3 contains 15 residues. Per the germline V gene, CDR1 is KGHDR and CDR2 is SFDVKD. The CDR3 region has the DNA TGTGCCACCAGTGATTCCCTAGCGGGAGTCTACGAGCAGTACTTC. Translating gives CATSDSLAGVYEQYF.

In its sample, this clone was seen a few times. A junction end diverges from the germline sequence, so it may reflect a read error. The chain is built from TRBV6-1 and TRBJ2-7; the D gene could be TRBD1 or TRBD2 (5 bases each). This CDR3 has 14 residues. Germline V gene lookup returns CDR1 MNHNS and CDR2 SASEGT. CDR3 sequence (DNA): TGTGCCAGCAGTGGGGGGTCGGGGCCCTACAAGCAGTACTTC. It yields the protein CASSGGSGPYKQYF.

The chain employs TRBV6-1 and TRBJ2-1; possible D gene TRBD2, 5 bases. Trimming removed 6 bases from V and 4 bases from J, with 10 bases in between. Per germline, CDR1 MNHNS and CDR2 SASEGT. CDR3 length: 13 amino acids. The CDR3: CASRQTNYNEQFF. DNA for the CDR3: TGTGCCAGCAGACAGACTAATTACAATGAGCAGTTCTTC.

In this sample, this clone turned up many times. The V gene is TRBV6-1, the J gene TRBJ1-1; D may be TRBD1 (5 bases). The CDR3 covers 16 residues. From germline, CDR1 is MNHNS and CDR2 SASEGT. V lost 6 bases, J lost 1 base, and 18 bases lay in between. The CDR3 bases are TGTGCCAGCAGGATTATCGAGACAGCGAAGAACACTGAAGCTTTCTTT. Translated, it gives CASRIIETAKNTEAFF.

This clone has ten or more counts. J is TRBJ2-5 and V is TRBV5-1, with D perhaps TRBD2 (7 bases). V was pared by 5 bases and J by 3 bases, with 17 bases between. The germline CDR1 and CDR2 sequences are SGHRS and YFSETQ. The CDR3 is 15 amino acids. The CDR3 sequence is CASRLRGQGEETQYF. The CDR3 bases are TGCGCCAGCAGACTGCGGGGGCAGGGAGAAGAGACCCAGTACTTC.

The V and J genes are TRBV12-3 or TRBV12-4 and TRBJ2-2, with TRBD2 matching over 7 bases. V dropped 2 bases and J dropped 5; count of bases not matched to a gene: 2. The CDR3 loop spans 14 amino acids. The CDR3 protein is CASSLRRETGELFF. The CDR3 DNA is TGTGCCAGCAGTTTACGGCGGGAGACCGGGGAGCTGTTTTTT.

In this sample, this clone turned up many times. The genes are TRBV28 and TRBJ1-5, with unresolved D. The V gene lost 6 bases and the J gene lost 7 bases, with 19 bases spanning the gap. CDR3 length: 15 amino acids. CDR1 and CDR2 (germline): MDHEN, SYDVKM. The CDR3 region is CASRTQRIREQPQHF. CDR3 coding DNA: TGTGCCAGCAGAACGCAGAGAATACGGGAGCAGCCCCAGCATTTT.

This clone has a count of ten or more. The chain is built from TRBV6-2 or TRBV6-3 and TRBJ2-5; 11 bases align to TRBD2. V lost 8 bases to trimming and J lost 2 bases; unmatched junction nucleotides: 13. Germline values: CDR1 MNHEY, CDR2 SVGEGT. The CDR3 is made up of 17 amino acids. CDR3 in amino acids: CASRSGGTSGLQETQYF. CDR3 DNA sequence: TGTGCCAGCCGCAGTGGGGGGACTAGCGGACTTCAAGAGACCCAGTACTTC.

This clone has ten or more counts. The chain has TRBV20-1 and TRBJ2-7; perhaps TRBD2 as D (5 bases). The germline V and J ends were trimmed by 0 bases and 3 bases, with 24 bases remaining between them. The germline V gene encodes CDR1 DFQATT and CDR2 SNEGSKA (reference sequence). The CDR3 contains 18 residues. CDR3 nucleotides: TGCAGTGCTAGAGAGGCTCGGACGGACTCTCGACGGTACTACGAGCAGTACTTC. It is translated as CSAREARTDSRRYYEQYF.